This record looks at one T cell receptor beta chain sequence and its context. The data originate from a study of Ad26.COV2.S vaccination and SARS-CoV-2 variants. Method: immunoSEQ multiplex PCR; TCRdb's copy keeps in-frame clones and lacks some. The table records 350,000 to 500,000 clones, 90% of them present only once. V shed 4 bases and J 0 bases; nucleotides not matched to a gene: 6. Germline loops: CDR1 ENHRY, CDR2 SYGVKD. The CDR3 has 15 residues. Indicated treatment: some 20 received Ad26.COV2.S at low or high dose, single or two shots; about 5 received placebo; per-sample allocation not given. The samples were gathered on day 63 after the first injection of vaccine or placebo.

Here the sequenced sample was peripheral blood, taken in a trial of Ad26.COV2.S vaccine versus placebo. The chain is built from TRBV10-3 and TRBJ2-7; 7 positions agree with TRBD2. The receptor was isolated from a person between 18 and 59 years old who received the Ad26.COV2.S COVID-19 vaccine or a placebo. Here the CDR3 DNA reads TGTGCCATCAGTGGGTTAGCGGGCCGCTCCTACGAGCAGTACTTC. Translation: CAISGLAGRSYEQYF.